The entry below gives a single TCR beta chain sequence along with its context. A second PCR, run for roughly 7 to 11 cycles, used a sample-barcoded 5' primer plus a J-beta primer mix. TCRdb reprocessed the 5' RACE reads via MiXCR and lists one record per CDR3 protein. The sample shows fewer than 2 million distinct CDR3 sequences, 30% to 40% of them seen only once. The record originates from a study of blood T cells in healthy people across ages. CDR1 is SGHTA and CDR2 is FQGNSA in the germline V gene. The CDR3 totals 16 residues. The V and J ends lost 4 bases and 0 bases respectively, with 16 bases between them.

The V call is TRBV7-2, the J call TRBJ2-7; no firm D call. The specimen was blood. The clonotype comes from a human donor in good health. The CDR3 bases are TGTGCCAGCAGCTATAGAAGGAGTGCAGCCTCCTACGAGCAGTACTTC. It codes for CASSYRRSAASYEQYF.